Given below is one T cell receptor (beta chain) in context. V shed 1 base and J shed 4 bases, with 14 bases lying between them. This CDR3 spans 15 amino acids. Germline CDR1 is MNHEY and CDR2 is SVGEGT. This sample stems from a study of blood T cell repertoires in COVID-19. Looking at the study overall: Samples came from the United States, Italy and Spain, spanning acute and convalescent COVID-19. From T cells, B-cell-depleted T cells, or PBMCs came the material, which was cDNA or gDNA.

Sequencing used immunoSEQ multiplex PCR; TCRdb keeps in-frame clones, though not all of them. The data contain approximately 160,000 clones, over 70% of them singletons. The receptor's source is an older woman with acute or convalescent COVID-19. Source material: peripheral blood. The V and J genes are TRBV6-2 or TRBV6-3 and TRBJ2-7, with D possibly TRBD1 on 6 matching bases. The CDR3 DNA reads TGTGCCAGCAGTTACTGGTGGGAAAGGGGGTACGAGCAGTACTTC. Its protein product is CASSYWWERGYEQYF.